In its sample, the clone carrying this T cell receptor beta chain was seen a few times. The V and J ends lost 1 base and 3 bases respectively, with 14 bases between them. This CDR3 is built from 17 residues. From germline, CDR1 is SGHDT and CDR2 YYEEEE. This record belongs to a study of cytomegalovirus exposure and HLA in healthy donors. PCR involved 60 Vbeta and 13 Jbeta primers. Some clones are missing from TCRdb's copy, which holds only in-frame ones; the method was immunoSEQ multiplex PCR. The sample holds about 140,000 clones, 70% to 90% seen once. The chain combines TRBV5-6 with TRBJ1-6, with a tentative D call TRBD1 (5 bases). The sequenced sample consisted of PBMCs. This receptor was obtained from a man aged 45-65 years in good health and CMV-seronegative. In nucleotides, the CDR3 is TGTGCCAGCAGCTTGAAAGGGGCCGCTAACTATAATTCACCCCTCCACTTT. It translates to CASSLKGAANYNSPLHF.